These 11 T cell receptor beta chains originate from one sample sequenced in a study of Graves' ophthalmopathy and Graves' hyperthyroidism. Amplification from RNA transcripts yielded the TCR beta CDR3 regions. An opening RT-PCR round employed HTBI primers and preceded a second-round multiplex PCR. TCRdb redid the calling of the multiplex PCR reads with MiXCR, one entry per CDR3 protein. Among fewer than 650,000 distinct CDR3 sequences, 22% were seen once, and the ten largest hold more than 5.5%. The sequenced sample consisted of peripheral blood. The receptors here all came from a woman under 30 with stable Graves' hyperthyroidism. Some clones in this sample may be carry-over from other donors' samples.

The chain recombines TRBV4-1 with TRBJ1-5, with D possibly TRBD1 on 5 matching bases. Germline CDR1 and CDR2: MGHRA and YSYEKL. V was cut by 4 bases and J by 10 bases, with 17 bases left in between. The CDR3 has 14 amino acids. CDR3 in DNA: TGCGCCAGCAGCCCTGGGAGGGGTGGGCATCCCCAGCATTTT. Protein sequence: CASSPGRGGHPQHF.

This clonotype appeared many times. The chain joins TRBV4-1 to TRBJ2-7; D not resolved. CDR1 and CDR2 (germline): MGHRA, YSYEKL. Trimming shortened V by 0 bases and J by 7 bases, and 16 bases separated the two germline ends. The CDR3 has 15 residues. CDR3 sequence (DNA): TGCGCCAGCAGCCAAGAATCCGTTAGTCTGCGGGAGCAGTACTTC. This encodes CASSQESVSLREQYF.

The rearrangement joins TRBV18 to TRBJ1-2, with D perhaps TRBD1 (5 bases). V lost 0 bases to trimming and J lost 2 bases, with 7 bases between them. This CDR3 contains 14 residues. Germline V gene data show CDR1 as KGHSH and CDR2 as LQKENI. The DNA for the CDR3 is TGTGCCAGCTCACCACCGGGACGGAACTATGGCTACACCTTC. It specifies CASSPPGRNYGYTF.

This clonotype was counted ten times or more. This sequence joins TRBV2 and TRBJ2-7; D possibly corresponds to TRBD1 (6 bases). Per germline, CDR1 SNHLY and CDR2 FYNNEI. This CDR3 has 15 residues. The V gene lost 7 bases and the J gene lost 4 bases, with 20 bases spanning the gap. The CDR3, as DNA: TGTGCCAGCAAGAGTCGACAGGTGCAGAGTTACGAGCAGTACTTC. Amino acids: CASKSRQVQSYEQYF.

There are a few counts of this clonotype. The CDR3 nucleotides read TGTGCCAGCAGGTCTCCCGGAACTGAAGCTTTCTTT. This codes for CASRSPGTEAFF. The V and J genes are TRBV12-3 or TRBV12-4 and TRBJ1-1; D gene ambiguous. V lost 6 bases to trimming and J lost 5 bases, with 10 bases between them. The CDR3 is made up of 12 amino acids.

At least ten counts were recorded for this clonotype. The CDR3 reads CASSTLRGQDGYTF. CDR3 in DNA: TGTGCCAGTTCCACTCTTAGGGGGCAGGATGGCTACACCTTC. The V call is TRBV12-3 or TRBV12-4, the J call TRBJ1-2, with 7 bases fitting TRBD1. CDR3 length: 14 amino acids. V gave up 9 bases and J gave up 6 bases; unmatched junction bases: 13.

The chain recombines TRBV6-5 with TRBJ2-7; TRBD1 aligns across 8 bases. In germline, CDR1 is MNHEY, CDR2 SVGAGI. Unmatched junction bases numbered 3, after V lost 2 bases and J lost 3 bases. The CDR3 length is 14 residues. The CDR3 region has the DNA TGTGCCAGCAGTTACAGGGACAGGTTCTACGAGCAGTACTTC. Residues: CASSYRDRFYEQYF.

The sample holds many counts of this clonotype. The chain has TRBV20-1 and TRBJ1-1; D gene uncertain. With 5 bases removed from V and 5 bases from J, the gap between germline ends came to 18 bases. CDR1 and CDR2 from the germline V gene are DFQATT and SNEGSKA (reference sequence). The CDR3 runs 14 residues. The CDR3 protein is CSAQTPPTGTEAFF. The CDR3 bases are TGCAGTGCTCAAACCCCACCCACGGGGACTGAAGCTTTCTTT.

Ten or more counts support this clonotype. A junction end diverges from the germline sequence, so it may reflect a read error. This sequence joins TRBV20-1 and TRBJ2-7; TRBD2 is a possible D gene (5 bases). Germline CDR1 DFQATT, CDR2 SNEGSKA (reference sequence). The CDR3 covers 18 residues. The CDR3: CSASAYAEIARFSYGQYF. CDR3 nucleotides: TGCAGTGCTAGCGCCTACGCCGAAATAGCGCGATTCTCCTACGGGCAGTACTTC.

V and J are TRBV6-5 and TRBJ1-2, with a tentative D call TRBD1 (5 bases). The CDR3 has 13 amino acids. CDR1 is MNHEY and CDR2 is SVGAGI in the germline V gene. V was shortened by 3 bases and J by 5 bases, with 10 bases between the two germline ends. CDR3 sequence: CASSYQGEYGYTF. CDR3 in DNA: TGTGCCAGCAGTTATCAGGGCGAGTATGGCTACACCTTC.

This clonotype was counted many times. The chain employs TRBV20-1 and TRBJ2-7; 7 nucleotides line up with TRBD2. Trimming took 5 bases from V and 3 from J; bases not matched to a gene: 16. Germline loops: CDR1 DFQATT, CDR2 SNEGSKA (reference sequence). CDR3 length: 16 residues. The CDR3 region is CSALLSWAGEGYEQYF. Written as DNA, the CDR3 is TGCAGTGCTCTCCTGTCGTGGGCGGGAGAAGGCTACGAGCAGTACTTC.